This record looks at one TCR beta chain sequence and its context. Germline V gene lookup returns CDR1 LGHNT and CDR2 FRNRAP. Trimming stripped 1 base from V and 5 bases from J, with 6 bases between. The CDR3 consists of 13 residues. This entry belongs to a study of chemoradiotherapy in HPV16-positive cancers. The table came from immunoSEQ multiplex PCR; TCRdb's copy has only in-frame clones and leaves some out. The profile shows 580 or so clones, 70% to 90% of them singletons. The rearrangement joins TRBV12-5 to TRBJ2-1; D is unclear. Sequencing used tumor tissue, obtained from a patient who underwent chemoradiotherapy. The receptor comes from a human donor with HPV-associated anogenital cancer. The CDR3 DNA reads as TGTGCTAGTGGTTTGGGACTGCACAATGAGCAGTTCTTC. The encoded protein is CASGLGLHNEQFF.